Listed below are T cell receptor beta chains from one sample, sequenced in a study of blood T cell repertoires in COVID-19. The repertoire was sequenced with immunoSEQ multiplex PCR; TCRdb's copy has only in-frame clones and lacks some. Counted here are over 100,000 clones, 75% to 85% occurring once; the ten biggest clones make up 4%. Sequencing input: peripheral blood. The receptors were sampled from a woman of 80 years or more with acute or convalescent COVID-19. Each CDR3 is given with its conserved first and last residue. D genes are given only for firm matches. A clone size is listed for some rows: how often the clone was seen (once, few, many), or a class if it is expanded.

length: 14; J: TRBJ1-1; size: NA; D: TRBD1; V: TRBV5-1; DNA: TGCGCCAGCAGCTTGACAGGGGGCGCGGGTGAAGCTTTCTTT; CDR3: CASSLTGGAGEAFF
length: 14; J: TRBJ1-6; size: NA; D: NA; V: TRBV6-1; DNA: TGTGCCAGCTACCCGGCAGGGGAATACTCACCCCTCCACTTT; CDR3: CASYPAGEYSPLHF
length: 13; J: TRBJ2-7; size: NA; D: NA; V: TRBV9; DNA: TGTGCCAGCAGCCCCATGAGCTCCCACGAGCAGTACTTC; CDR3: CASSPMSSHEQYF
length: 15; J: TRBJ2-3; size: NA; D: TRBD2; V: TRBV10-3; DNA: TGTGCCATCAGTGAGTCAAGTAGCGGGACAGATACGCAGTATTTT; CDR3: CAISESSSGTDTQYF
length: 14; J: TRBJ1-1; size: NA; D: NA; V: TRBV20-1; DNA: TGCAGTGCTAGTTTGGGGGGAGGGGACACTGAAGCTTTCTTT; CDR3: CSASLGGGDTEAFF
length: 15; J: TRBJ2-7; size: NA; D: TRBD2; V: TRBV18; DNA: TGTGCCAGCTCGCTTCGGACTAGCGAACTGGGGGAGCAGTACTTC; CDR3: CASSLRTSELGEQYF
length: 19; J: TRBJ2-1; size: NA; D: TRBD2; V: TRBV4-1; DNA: TGCGCCAGCAGCCGACCCAAAGCGGGAGCGCCTGGTGGGGACAATGAGCAGTTCTTC; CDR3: CASSRPKAGAPGGDNEQFF
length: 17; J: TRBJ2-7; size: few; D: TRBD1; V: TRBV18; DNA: TGTGCCAGCTCACCAGCAGGCCCGGGACAGGGGGCAAACGAGCAGTACTTC; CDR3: CASSPAGPGQGANEQYF
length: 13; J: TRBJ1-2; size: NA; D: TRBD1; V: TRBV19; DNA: TGTGCCAGCCGGCCGGGACAGGGGGCTGGCTACACCTTC; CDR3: CASRPGQGAGYTF
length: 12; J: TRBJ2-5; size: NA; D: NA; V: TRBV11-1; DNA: TGTGCCAGCAGCTTAACGAGGGAGACCCAGTACTTC; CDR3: CASSLTRETQYF
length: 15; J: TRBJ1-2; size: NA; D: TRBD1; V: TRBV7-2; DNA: TGTGCCAGCACCCCAGACAGGGGGCGGATCTATGGCTACACCTTC; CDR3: CASTPDRGRIYGYTF
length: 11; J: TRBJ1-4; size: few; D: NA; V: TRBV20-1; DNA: TGCAGTGCCCCCCTGAATGAAAAACTGTTTTTT; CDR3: CSAPLNEKLFF
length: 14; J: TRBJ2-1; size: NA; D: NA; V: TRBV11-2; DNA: TGTGCCAGCAGCTTAGTTGCGGCACCCAATGAGCAGTTCTTC; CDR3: CASSLVAAPNEQFF
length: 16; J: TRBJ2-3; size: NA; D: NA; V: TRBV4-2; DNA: TGTGCCAGCAGCCAGCGAAAGGGGGAGGGCCCAGATACGCAGTATTTT; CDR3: CASSQRKGEGPDTQYF
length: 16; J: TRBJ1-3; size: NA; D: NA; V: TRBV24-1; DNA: TGTGCCACCAGTGAGGGAGGACTGTGCTCTGGAAACACCATATATTTT; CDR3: CATSEGGLCSGNTIYF
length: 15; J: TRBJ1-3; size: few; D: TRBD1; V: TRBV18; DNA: TGTGCCAGCTCACAAGGACAGGGTGCTGGAAACACCATATATTTT; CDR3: CASSQGQGAGNTIYF
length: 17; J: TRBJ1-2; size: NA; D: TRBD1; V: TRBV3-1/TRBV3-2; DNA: TGTGCCAGCAGCCAAGACACCTCCTCACAGGGGGCGAGGGGCTACACCTTC; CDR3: CASSQDTSSQGARGYTF
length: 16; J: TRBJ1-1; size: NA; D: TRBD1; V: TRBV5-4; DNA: TGTGCCAGCAGCCTGGACAGGGGGGTTATGAACACTGAAGCTTTCTTT; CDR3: CASSLDRGVMNTEAFF
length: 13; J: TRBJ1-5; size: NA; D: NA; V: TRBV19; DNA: TGTGCCAGTAGTTACAGGGTAAATCAGCCCCAGCATTTT; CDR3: CASSYRVNQPQHF
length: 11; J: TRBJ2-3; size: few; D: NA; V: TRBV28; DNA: TGTGCCATCGAGGTGGGTGATACGCAGTATTTT; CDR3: CAIEVGDTQYF
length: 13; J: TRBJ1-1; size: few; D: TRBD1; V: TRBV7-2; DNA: TGTGCCAGCAGCTGGGGACAGGGGGTTGAAGCTTTCTTT; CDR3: CASSWGQGVEAFF
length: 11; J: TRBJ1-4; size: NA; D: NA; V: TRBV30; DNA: TGTGCCTGGAGGACAAATGAAAAACTGTTTTTT; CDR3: CAWRTNEKLFF
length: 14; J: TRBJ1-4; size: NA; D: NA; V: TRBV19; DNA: TGTGCCAGTAGTACCTGGACAGCTAATGAAAAACTGTTTTTT; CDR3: CASSTWTANEKLFF
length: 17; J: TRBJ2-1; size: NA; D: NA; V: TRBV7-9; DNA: TGTGCCAGCAGCCCGACAGCTCTCGGGCTTCGGGACAATGAGCAGTTCTTC; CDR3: CASSPTALGLRDNEQFF
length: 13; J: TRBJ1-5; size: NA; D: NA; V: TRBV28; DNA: TGTGCCAGCAACCTTGACAACAATCAGCCCCAGCATTTT; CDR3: CASNLDNNQPQHF
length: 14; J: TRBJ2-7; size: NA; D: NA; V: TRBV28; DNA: TGTGCCAGCAGTTTATTTGCAGGCTCCTACGAGCAGTACTTC; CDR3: CASSLFAGSYEQYF
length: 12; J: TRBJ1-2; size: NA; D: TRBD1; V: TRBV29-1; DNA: TGCAGCGTTGGCAGGGGGGTGGATGGCTACACCTTC; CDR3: CSVGRGVDGYTF